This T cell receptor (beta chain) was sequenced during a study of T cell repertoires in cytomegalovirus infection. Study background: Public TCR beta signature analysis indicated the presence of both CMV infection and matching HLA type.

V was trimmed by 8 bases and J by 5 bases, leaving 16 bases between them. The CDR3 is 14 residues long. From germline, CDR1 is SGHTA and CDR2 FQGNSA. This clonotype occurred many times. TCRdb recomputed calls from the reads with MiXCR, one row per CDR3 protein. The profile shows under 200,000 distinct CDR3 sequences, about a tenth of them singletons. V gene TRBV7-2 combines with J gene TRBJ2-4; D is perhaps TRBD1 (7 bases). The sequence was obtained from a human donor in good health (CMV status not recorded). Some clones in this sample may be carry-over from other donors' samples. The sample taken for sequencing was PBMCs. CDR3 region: CASRRGGTENIQYF. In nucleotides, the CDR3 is TGTGCCAGCCGTCGTGGAGGGACAGAAAACATTCAGTACTTC.